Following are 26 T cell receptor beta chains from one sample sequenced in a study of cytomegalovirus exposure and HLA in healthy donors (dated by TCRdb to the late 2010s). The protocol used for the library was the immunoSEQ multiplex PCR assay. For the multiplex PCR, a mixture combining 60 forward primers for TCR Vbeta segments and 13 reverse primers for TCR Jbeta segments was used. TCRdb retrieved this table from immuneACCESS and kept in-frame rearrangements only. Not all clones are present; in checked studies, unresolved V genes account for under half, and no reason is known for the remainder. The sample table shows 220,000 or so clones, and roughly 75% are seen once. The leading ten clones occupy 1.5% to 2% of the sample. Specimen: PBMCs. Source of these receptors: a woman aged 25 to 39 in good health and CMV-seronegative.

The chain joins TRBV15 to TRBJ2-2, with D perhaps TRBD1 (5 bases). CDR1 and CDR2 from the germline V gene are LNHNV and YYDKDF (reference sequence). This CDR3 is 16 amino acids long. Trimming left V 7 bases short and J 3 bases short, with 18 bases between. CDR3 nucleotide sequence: TGTGCCACCAAGCAGCTTCCTGACAGCTACACCGGGGAGCTGTTTTTT. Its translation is CATKQLPDSYTGELFF.

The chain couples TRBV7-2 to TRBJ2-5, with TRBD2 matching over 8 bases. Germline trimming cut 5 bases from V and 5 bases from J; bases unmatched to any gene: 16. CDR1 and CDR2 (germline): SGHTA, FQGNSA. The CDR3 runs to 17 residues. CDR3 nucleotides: TGTGCCAGCAGCCCCCTCCGCTCGGGGGGGGCGGGGGAGACCCAGTACTTC. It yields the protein CASSPLRSGGAGETQYF.

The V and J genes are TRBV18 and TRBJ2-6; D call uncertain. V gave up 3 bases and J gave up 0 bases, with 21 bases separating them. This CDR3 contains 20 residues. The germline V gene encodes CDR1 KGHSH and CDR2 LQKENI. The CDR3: CASSPVIVVGSLSGANVLTF. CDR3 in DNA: TGTGCCAGCTCACCGGTGATAGTTGTGGGTAGCCTCTCTGGGGCCAACGTCCTGACTTTC.

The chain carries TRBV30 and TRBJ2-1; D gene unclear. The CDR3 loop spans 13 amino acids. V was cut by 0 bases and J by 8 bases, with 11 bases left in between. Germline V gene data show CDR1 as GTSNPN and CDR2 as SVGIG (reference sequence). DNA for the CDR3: TGTGCCTGGAGTGTACGCAGGCTCGATGAGCAGTTCTTC. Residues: CAWSVRRLDEQFF.

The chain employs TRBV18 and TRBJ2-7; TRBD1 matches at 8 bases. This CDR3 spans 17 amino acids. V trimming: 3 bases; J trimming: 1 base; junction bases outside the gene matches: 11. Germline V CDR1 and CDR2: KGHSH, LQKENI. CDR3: CASSPWPGGANSYEQYF. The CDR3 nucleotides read TGTGCCAGCTCACCCTGGCCAGGGGGCGCGAATTCCTACGAGCAGTACTTC.

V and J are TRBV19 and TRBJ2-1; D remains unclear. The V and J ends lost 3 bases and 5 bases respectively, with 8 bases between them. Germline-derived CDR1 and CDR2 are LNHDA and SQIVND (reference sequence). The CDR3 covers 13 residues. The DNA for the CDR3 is TGTGCCAGTAGTATTGCCAGTAACAATGAGCAGTTCTTC. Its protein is CASSIASNNEQFF. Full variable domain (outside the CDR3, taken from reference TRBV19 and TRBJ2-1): DGGITQSPKYLFRKEGQNVTLSCEQNLNHDAMYWYRQDPGQGLRLIYYSQIVNDFQKGDIAEGYSVSREKKESFPLTVTSAQKNPTAFYLCASSIASNNEQFFGPGTRLTVL.

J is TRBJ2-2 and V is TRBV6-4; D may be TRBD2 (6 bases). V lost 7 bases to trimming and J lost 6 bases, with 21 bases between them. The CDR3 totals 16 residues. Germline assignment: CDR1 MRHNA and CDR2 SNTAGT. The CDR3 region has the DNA TGTGCCAGCAAACAAGCCGGGACTTCTTCGTCCGGGGAGCTGTTTTTT. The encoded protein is CASKQAGTSSSGELFF.

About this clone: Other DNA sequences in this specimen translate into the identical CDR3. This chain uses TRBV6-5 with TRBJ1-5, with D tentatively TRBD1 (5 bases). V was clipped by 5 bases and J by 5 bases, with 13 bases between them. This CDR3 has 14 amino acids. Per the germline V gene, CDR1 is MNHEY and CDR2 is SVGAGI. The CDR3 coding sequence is TGTGCCAGCAGTGAAACGGGGGGGTATCAGCCCCAGCATTTT. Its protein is CASSETGGYQPQHF.

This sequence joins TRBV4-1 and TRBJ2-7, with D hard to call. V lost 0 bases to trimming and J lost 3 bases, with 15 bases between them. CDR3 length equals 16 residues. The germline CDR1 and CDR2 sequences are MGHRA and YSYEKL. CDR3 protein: CASSQEAGKGYYEQYF. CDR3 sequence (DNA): TGCGCCAGCAGCCAAGAAGCAGGAAAAGGCTACTACGAGCAGTACTTC.

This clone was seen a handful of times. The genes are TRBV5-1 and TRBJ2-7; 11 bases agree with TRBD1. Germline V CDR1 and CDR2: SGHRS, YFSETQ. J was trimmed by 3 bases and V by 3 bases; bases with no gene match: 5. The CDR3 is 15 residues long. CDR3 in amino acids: CASSSPGQGVYEQYF. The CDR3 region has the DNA TGCGCCAGCAGCTCCCCGGGACAGGGGGTCTACGAGCAGTACTTC.

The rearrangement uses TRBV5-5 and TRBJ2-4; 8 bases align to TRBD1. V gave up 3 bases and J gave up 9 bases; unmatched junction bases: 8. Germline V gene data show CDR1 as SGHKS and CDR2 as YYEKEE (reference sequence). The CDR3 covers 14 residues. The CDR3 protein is CASSYGQGKGIQYF. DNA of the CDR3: TGTGCCAGCAGCTACGGACAGGGTAAGGGCATTCAGTACTTC.

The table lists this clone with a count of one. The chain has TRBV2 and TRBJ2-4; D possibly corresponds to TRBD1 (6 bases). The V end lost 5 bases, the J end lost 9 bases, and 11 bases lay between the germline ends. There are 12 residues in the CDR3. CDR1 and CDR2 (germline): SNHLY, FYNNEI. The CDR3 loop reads CASSKQGSIQYF. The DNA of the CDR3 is TGTGCCAGCAGTAAGCAGGGGAGCATTCAGTACTTC.

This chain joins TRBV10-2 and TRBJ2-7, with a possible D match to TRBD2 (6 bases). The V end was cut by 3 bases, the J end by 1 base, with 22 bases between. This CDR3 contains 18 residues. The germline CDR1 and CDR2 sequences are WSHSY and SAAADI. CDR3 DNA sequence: TGCGCCAGCAGTGATGAGGGGTACGGTCGGGGAGGATCCTACGAGCAGTACTTC. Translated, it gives CASSDEGYGRGGSYEQYF.

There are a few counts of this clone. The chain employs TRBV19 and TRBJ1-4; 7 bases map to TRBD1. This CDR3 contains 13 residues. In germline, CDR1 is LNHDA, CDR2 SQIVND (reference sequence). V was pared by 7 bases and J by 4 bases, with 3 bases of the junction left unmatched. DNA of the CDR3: TGTGCCAGTACGGGGACAGTTAATGAAAAACTGTTTTTT. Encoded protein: CASTGTVNEKLFF.

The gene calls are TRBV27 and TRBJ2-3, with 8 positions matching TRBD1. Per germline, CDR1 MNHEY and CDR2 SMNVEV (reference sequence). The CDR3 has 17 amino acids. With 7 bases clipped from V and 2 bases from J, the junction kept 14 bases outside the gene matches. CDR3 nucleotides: TGTGCCAGCACTTTTCGCCGGACAGGGCGAGCCACAGATACGCAGTATTTT. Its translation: CASTFRRTGRATDTQYF.

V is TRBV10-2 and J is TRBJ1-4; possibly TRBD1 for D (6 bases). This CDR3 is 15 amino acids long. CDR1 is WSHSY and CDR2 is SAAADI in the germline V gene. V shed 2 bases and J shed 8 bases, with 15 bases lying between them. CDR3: CASSEEVTGGEKLFF. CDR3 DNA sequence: TGCGCCAGCAGTGAGGAGGTGACGGGGGGCGAAAAACTGTTTTTT.

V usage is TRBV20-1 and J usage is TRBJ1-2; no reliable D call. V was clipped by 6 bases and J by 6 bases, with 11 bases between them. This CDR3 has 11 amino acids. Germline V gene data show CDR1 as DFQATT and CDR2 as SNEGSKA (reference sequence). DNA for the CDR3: TGCAGTGCCCCCGACACCGATGGCTACACCTTC. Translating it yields CSAPDTDGYTF.

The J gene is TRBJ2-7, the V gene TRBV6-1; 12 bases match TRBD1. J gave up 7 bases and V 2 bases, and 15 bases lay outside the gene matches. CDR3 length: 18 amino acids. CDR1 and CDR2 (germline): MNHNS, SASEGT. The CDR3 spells CASSESYPGQGAFREQYF. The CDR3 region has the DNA TGTGCCAGCAGTGAATCATACCCGGGACAGGGGGCTTTTCGGGAGCAGTACTTC.

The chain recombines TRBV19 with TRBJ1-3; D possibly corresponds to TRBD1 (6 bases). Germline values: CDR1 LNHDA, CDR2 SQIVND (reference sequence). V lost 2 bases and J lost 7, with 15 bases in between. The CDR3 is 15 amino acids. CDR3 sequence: CASSITSRGGNTIYF. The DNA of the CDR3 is TGTGCCAGTAGTATAACATCCAGGGGAGGGAACACCATATATTTT. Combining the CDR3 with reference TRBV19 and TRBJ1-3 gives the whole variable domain DGGITQSPKYLFRKEGQNVTLSCEQNLNHDAMYWYRQDPGQGLRLIYYSQIVNDFQKGDIAEGYSVSREKKESFPLTVTSAQKNPTAFYLCASSITSRGGNTIYFGEGSWLTVV.

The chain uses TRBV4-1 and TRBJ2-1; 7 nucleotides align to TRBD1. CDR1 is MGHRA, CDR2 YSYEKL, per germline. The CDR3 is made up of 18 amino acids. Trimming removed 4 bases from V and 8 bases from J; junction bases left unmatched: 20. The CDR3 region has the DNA TGCGCCAGCAGCCTGAAGGGACAGCGAAAAGACGGGATCTATGAGCAGTTCTTC. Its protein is CASSLKGQRKDGIYEQFF.

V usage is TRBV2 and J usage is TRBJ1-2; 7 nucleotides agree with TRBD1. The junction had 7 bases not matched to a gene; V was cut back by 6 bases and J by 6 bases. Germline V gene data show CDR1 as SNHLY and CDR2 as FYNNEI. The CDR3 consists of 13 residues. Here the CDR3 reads CASRGQPSDGYTF. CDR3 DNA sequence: TGTGCCAGCAGGGGACAGCCTAGCGATGGCTACACCTTC. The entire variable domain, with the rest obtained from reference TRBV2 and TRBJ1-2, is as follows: EPEVTQTPSHQVTQMGQEVILRCVPISNHLYFYWYRQILGQKVEFLVSFYNNEISEKSEIFDDQFSVERPDGSNFTLKIRSTKLEDSAMYFCASRGQPSDGYTFGSGTRLTVV.

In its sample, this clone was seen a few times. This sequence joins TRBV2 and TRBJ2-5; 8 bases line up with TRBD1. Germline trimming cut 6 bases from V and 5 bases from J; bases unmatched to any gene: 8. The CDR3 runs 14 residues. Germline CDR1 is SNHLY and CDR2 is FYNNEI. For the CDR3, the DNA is TGTGCCAGCAGAACCCGGCGACAGGGGGAGACCCAGTACTTC. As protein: CASRTRRQGETQYF.

The CDR3 nucleotides are TGTGCCGGTTCCCGGGACAGGGGGAAGTGGGCTTTCTTT. It yields the protein CAGSRDRGKWAFF. The chain links TRBV2 to TRBJ1-1; 11 bases match TRBD1. The CDR3 is 13 residues long. After removal of 11 bases from V and 11 bases from J, the junction contained 13 bases not matched to a gene. CDR1 and CDR2 from the germline V gene are SNHLY and FYNNEI.

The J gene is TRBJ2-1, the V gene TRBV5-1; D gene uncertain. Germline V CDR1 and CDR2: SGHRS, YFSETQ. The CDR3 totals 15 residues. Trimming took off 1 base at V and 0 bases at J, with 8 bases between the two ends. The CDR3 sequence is CASSLSVSSYNEQFF. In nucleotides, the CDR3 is TGCGCCAGCAGCTTGTCCGTCAGCTCCTACAATGAGCAGTTCTTC. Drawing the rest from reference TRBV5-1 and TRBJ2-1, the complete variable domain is KAGVTQTPRYLIKTRGQQVTLSCSPISGHRSVSWYQQTPGQGLQFLFEYFSETQRNKGNFPGRFSGRQFSNSRSEMNVSTLELGDSALYLCASSLSVSSYNEQFFGPGTRLTVL.

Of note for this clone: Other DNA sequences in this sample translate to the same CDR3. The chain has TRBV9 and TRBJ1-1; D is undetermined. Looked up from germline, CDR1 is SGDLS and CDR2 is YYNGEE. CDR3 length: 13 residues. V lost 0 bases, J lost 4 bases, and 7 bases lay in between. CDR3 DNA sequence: TGTGCCAGCAGCGTAGGGTCGGGCACTGAAGCTTTCTTT. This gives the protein CASSVGSGTEAFF.

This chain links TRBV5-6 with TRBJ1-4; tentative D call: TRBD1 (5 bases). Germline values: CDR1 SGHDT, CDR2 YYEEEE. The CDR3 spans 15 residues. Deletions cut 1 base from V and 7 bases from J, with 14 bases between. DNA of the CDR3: TGTGCCAGCAGCTTGTGGGAAGGGGTTGTTGAAAAACTGTTTTTT. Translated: CASSLWEGVVEKLFF.